One sample yielded the 21 T cell receptor beta chains listed below, sequenced in a study of cytomegalovirus exposure and HLA in healthy donors. PCR involved 60 Vbeta and 13 Jbeta primers. The method was immunoSEQ multiplex PCR; TCRdb's version includes in-frame clones alone and lacks a portion of them. The data show under 200,000 clones, 80% to 90% seen once. The sample consisted of PBMCs. Receptors were obtained from a man aged 45 to 65 in good health and CMV-seropositive.

The rearrangement uses TRBV9 and TRBJ2-2; D is unresolved. This CDR3 region has 13 residues. With 0 bases removed from V and 7 bases from J, the gap between germline ends came to 7 bases. The germline CDR1 and CDR2 sequences are SGDLS and YYNGEE. The CDR3: CASSVGVDGELFF. The DNA of the CDR3 is TGTGCCAGCAGCGTAGGCGTAGACGGGGAGCTGTTTTTT.

This clone showed up just once. This sequence joins TRBV7-6 and TRBJ2-7, with D tentatively TRBD2 (5 bases). The germline V gene encodes CDR1 SGHVS and CDR2 FNYEAQ. The CDR3 is 16 amino acids. V was trimmed by 2 bases and J by 6 bases, leaving 20 bases between them. CDR3 sequence: CASSLKPPQGGSEQYF. In nucleotides, the CDR3 is TGTGCCAGCAGCTTAAAACCCCCTCAAGGAGGCAGCGAGCAGTACTTC.

This chain uses TRBV11-2 with TRBJ2-5; 7 bases match TRBD2. The V segment lost 1 base and the J segment 2 bases; nucleotides outside the gene matches: 7. Germline assignment: CDR1 SGHAT and CDR2 FQNNGV. The CDR3 runs to 16 residues. In DNA form, the CDR3 reads TGTGCCAGCAGCTTAGGTCCAAGCGGGGCACAAGAGACCCAGTACTTC. This codes for CASSLGPSGAQETQYF.

The rearrangement joins TRBV4-1 to TRBJ2-2, with 7 bases that match TRBD2. Looked up from germline, CDR1 is MGHRA and CDR2 is YSYEKL. The V segment lost 4 bases and the J segment 1 base; nucleotides outside the gene matches: 15. The length of the CDR3 is 19 residues. CDR3 region: CASSRFGTGGRVNTGELFF. As DNA, the CDR3 is TGCGCCAGCAGCCGTTTTGGGACGGGAGGCAGGGTGAACACCGGGGAGCTGTTTTTT.

The J gene is TRBJ2-7, the V gene TRBV7-9, with 9 bases aligning to TRBD1. Germline CDR1 and CDR2: SEHNR and FQNEAQ (reference sequence). The ends lost 7 bases at V and 0 bases at J; junction bases unmatched: 4. The CDR3 spans 14 residues. The CDR3 DNA is TGTGCCAGCACCTCGGGACAGGGCTCCTACGAGCAGTACTTC. It codes for CASTSGQGSYEQYF.

This chain joins TRBV29-1 and TRBJ2-5; 8 nucleotides align to TRBD2. CDR1 SQVTM and CDR2 ANQGSEA come from the germline V gene. The V and J ends lost 4 bases and 3 bases, in that order; junction bases with no gene match: 7. The length of the CDR3 is 14 residues. As DNA, the CDR3 is TGCAGCGTTGTGGGCGGGGGGAATGAAGAGACCCAGTACTTC. As protein: CSVVGGGNEETQYF.

Only a few counts were recorded for this clone. V and J are TRBV28 and TRBJ2-5; TRBD1 matches 9 bases. Germline assignment: CDR1 MDHEN and CDR2 SYDVKM. Germline trimming cut 4 bases from V and 4 bases from J; bases unmatched to any gene: 10. The CDR3 consists of 16 residues. The CDR3 coding sequence is TGTGCCAGCAGTTCCCACCTGGGACAGGGTGCAGAGACCCAGTACTTC. This translates into CASSSHLGQGAETQYF.

This clone was seen once. The rearrangement links TRBV27 to TRBJ2-3; 7 nucleotides line up with TRBD2. Losses at the gene ends were 4 bases for V and 9 bases for J; bases not matched to a gene: 16. CDR1 is MNHEY, CDR2 SMNVEV, per germline (reference sequence). The CDR3 is made up of 16 amino acids. The CDR3 reads CASSWDRGRANGTQYF. DNA for the CDR3: TGTGCCAGCAGTTGGGATCGAGGGAGGGCCAATGGGACGCAGTATTTT.

The chain employs TRBV7-2 and TRBJ1-2, with D perhaps TRBD1 (6 bases). Germline V lookup: CDR1 SGHTA, CDR2 FQGNSA. Trimming removed 4 bases at V and 0 bases at J, with 12 bases between. The CDR3 runs 15 residues. The CDR3 coding sequence is TGTGCCAGCAGCTACACAGGGAAGCCTAACTATGGCTACACCTTC. It codes for CASSYTGKPNYGYTF.

The chain combines TRBV19 with TRBJ1-1; D may be TRBD1 (6 bases). V lost 6 bases and J 2 bases, leaving 13 bases between the germline ends. This CDR3 has 14 residues. Germline-derived CDR1 and CDR2 are LNHDA and SQIVND (reference sequence). The CDR3 DNA follows: TGTGCCAGTAGCCCGGACAGCCTTAACACTGAAGCTTTCTTT. Translation gives CASSPDSLNTEAFF.

Notes on this clone: At the DNA level, this CDR3 is encoded by other sequences in the same sample as well. V usage is TRBV11-2 and J usage is TRBJ2-7; D may be TRBD1 or TRBD2 (6 bases each). There are 12 residues in the CDR3. In germline, CDR1 is SGHAT, CDR2 FQNNGV. CDR3 in amino acids: CASSSGGGEQYV. CDR3 sequence (DNA): TGCGCCAGCAGCTCCGGAGGGGGGGAGCAGTACGTC.

The chain joins TRBV4-2 to TRBJ1-6; D may be TRBD1 (6 bases). Per germline, CDR1 LGHNA and CDR2 YNFKEQ. V was pared by 4 bases and J by 3 bases, with 10 bases between. The CDR3 runs to 15 residues. This CDR3 reads CASSLDRDYNSPLHF. The CDR3 DNA follows: TGTGCCAGCAGCCTGGACAGAGACTATAATTCACCCCTCCACTTT.

The DNA of the CDR3 is TGTGCCAGTAGTATAGGTGGGGGGAGGACTGAAGCTTTCTTT. This encodes CASSIGGGRTEAFF. This chain connects TRBV19 to TRBJ1-1; a weak D match, TRBD1 (5 bases). Per germline, CDR1 LNHDA and CDR2 SQIVND (reference sequence). V was clipped by 1 base and J by 5 bases, with 11 bases between them. The CDR3 length is 14 residues.

The chain links TRBV11-2 to TRBJ1-6; tentatively, D is TRBD1 (5 bases). The CDR3 contains 14 residues. Germline CDR1 reads SGHAT; CDR2 reads FQNNGV. Trimming cost V 6 bases and J 5 bases, with 11 bases left between them. The CDR3 sequence is CASRAGNDNSPLHF. In nucleotides, the CDR3 is TGTGCCAGCAGGGCAGGGAACGATAATTCACCCCTCCACTTT.

The chain uses TRBV6-1 and TRBJ2-7, with 8 bases lining up with TRBD2. The junction had 7 bases not matched to a gene; V was cut back by 10 bases and J by 2 bases. The germline V gene has CDR1 MNHNS and CDR2 SASEGT. This CDR3 is 13 amino acids long. CDR3 loop: CAILREGPYEQYF. The CDR3 DNA reads as TGTGCCATACTCCGGGAGGGCCCCTACGAGCAGTACTTC.

The gene calls are TRBV7-8 and TRBJ1-1, with D uncertain. CDR3 size: 13 residues. V shed 1 base and J shed 6 bases, with 9 bases lying between them. The V gene's germline CDR1 is SGHVS and CDR2 FQNEAQ. CDR3 amino acids: CASSLDSPAEAFF. CDR3 DNA sequence: TGTGCCAGCAGCTTAGACAGCCCCGCTGAAGCTTTCTTT.

V and J are TRBV7-2 and TRBJ2-7; no clear D. In germline, CDR1 is SGHTA, CDR2 FQGNSA. The CDR3 sequence is 16 residues long. Deletions cut 1 base from V and 2 bases from J, with 15 bases between. The CDR3 is CASSLGSTLLTYEQYF. CDR3 DNA: TGTGCCAGCAGCTTAGGATCCACACTATTGACCTACGAGCAGTACTTC. The whole variable domain, filled in from reference TRBV7-2 and TRBJ2-7, reads GAGVSQSPSNKVTEKGKDVELRCDPISGHTALYWYRQSLGQGLEFLIYFQGNSAPDKSGLPSDRFSAERTGGSVSTLTIQRTQQEDSAVYLCASSLGSTLLTYEQYFGPGTRLTVT.

This clone showed up just a few times. The chain combines TRBV7-9 with TRBJ2-1; 12 nucleotides agree with TRBD2. Unmatched junction bases numbered 9, after V lost 5 bases and J lost 4 bases. Germline CDR1 and CDR2: SEHNR and FQNEAQ (reference sequence). The CDR3 runs to 17 residues. The CDR3 loop reads CASSRFGTSGRYNEQFF. In DNA, the CDR3 is TGTGCCAGCAGCCGATTCGGGACTAGCGGGCGATACAATGAGCAGTTCTTC. Full variable domain (rest looked up from reference TRBV7-9 and TRBJ2-1): DTGVSQNPRHKITKRGQNVTFRCDPISEHNRLYWYRQTLGQGPEFLTYFQNEAQLEKSRLLSDRFSAERPKGSFSTLEIQRTEQGDSAMYLCASSRFGTSGRYNEQFFGPGTRLTVL.

This clone was recorded a few times. The CDR3 nucleotides are TGCGCCAGCAGGGACAGCTCTGGGGCCAACGTCCTGACTTTC. Translating it yields CASRDSSGANVLTF. J is TRBJ2-6 and V is TRBV5-1; D possibly corresponds to TRBD1 (6 bases). Trimming removed 5 bases from V and 0 bases from J, with 6 bases in between. This CDR3 comprises 14 residues. Germline V gives CDR1 SGHRS, CDR2 YFSETQ.

The J gene is TRBJ1-4, the V gene TRBV7-2, with 7 nucleotides matching TRBD1. Germline CDR1 and CDR2: SGHTA and FQGNSA. V shed 6 bases and J 7 bases; nucleotides not matched to a gene: 11. This CDR3 contains 15 residues. The CDR3 reads CASSLRGDSIEKLFF. The CDR3 bases are TGTGCCAGCAGTCTGAGGGGGGACAGCATTGAAAAACTGTTTTTT. The variable domain in full, completed from reference TRBV7-2 and TRBJ1-4, reads GAGVSQSPSNKVTEKGKDVELRCDPISGHTALYWYRQSLGQGLEFLIYFQGNSAPDKSGLPSDRFSAERTGGSVSTLTIQRTQQEDSAVYLCASSLRGDSIEKLFFGSGTQLSVL.

This clone was picked up one time. The chain joins TRBV5-4 to TRBJ2-7; TRBD2 is a possible D gene (6 bases). The CDR3 consists of 14 residues. V lost 0 bases to trimming and J lost 1 base, with 8 bases between them. Germline CDR1 is SGHNT and CDR2 is YYREEE (reference sequence). The CDR3 reads CASSLDSGSYEQYV. CDR3 DNA sequence: TGTGCCAGCAGCTTGGATAGCGGTTCCTACGAGCAGTACGTC.